Each of the 3 T cell receptor beta chains below was sequenced from the same sample in a study of T cells in narcolepsy. Produced via immunoSEQ multiplex PCR; TCRdb's table is partial and in-frame only. This table holds about 35,000 clones, 65% to 85% found once. Material for sequencing was memory (CD45RA-) CD4+ T cells from blood. The origin of the receptors is a human donor in good health.

The chain combines TRBV9 with TRBJ2-7; 7 bases map to TRBD2. The trim removed 5 bases at V and 10 bases at J, leaving 18 bases unmatched. Germline CDR1 and CDR2: SGDLS and YYNGEE. This CDR3 has 15 residues. For the CDR3, the DNA is TGTGCCAGCAGTCGCTCCCATAGCGGGCGCGCGGAACAGTACTTC. Amino acids: CASSRSHSGRAEQYF.

For the CDR3, the DNA is TGTGCCAGCAACGAAGCGGGACGGTACGAGCAGTACTTC. This translates into CASNEAGRYEQYF. This chain links TRBV28 with TRBJ2-7, with TRBD2 matching over 7 bases. V lost 7 bases and J lost 4; bases outside the gene matches: 7. The length of the CDR3 is 13 residues. From germline, CDR1 is MDHEN and CDR2 SYDVKM.

V gene TRBV5-1 combines with J gene TRBJ2-1; 10 bases agree with TRBD2. From germline, CDR1 is SGHRS and CDR2 YFSETQ. The ends lost 3 bases at V and 6 bases at J; junction bases unmatched: 9. The CDR3 runs 16 residues. Here the CDR3 reads CASSSDLAGVGNEQFF. In DNA, the CDR3 is TGCGCCAGCAGCTCGGATCTAGCGGGAGTTGGCAATGAGCAGTTCTTC.